These 14 T cell receptor beta chains came from one sample sequenced in a study of blood T cell repertoires in COVID-19. This table comes from immunoSEQ multiplex PCR, and its TCRdb copy is limited to in-frame clones, with some not included. The top ten clones hold approximately 16% of a sample with over 100,000 clones, around three quarters of them seen once. The specimen was peripheral blood. The receptors originated from a man in his sixties with active or convalescent COVID-19.

The rearrangement links TRBV19 to TRBJ2-3; D might be TRBD1 (5 bases). In germline, CDR1 is LNHDA, CDR2 SQIVND (reference sequence). With 5 bases removed from V and 5 bases from J, the gap between germline ends came to 17 bases. The CDR3 has 15 amino acids. The CDR3 sequence: CASSPSAPGQDTQYF. The CDR3 region has the DNA TGTGCCAGTAGTCCCTCGGCCCCAGGGCAAGATACGCAGTATTTT.

V usage is TRBV28 and J usage is TRBJ2-1, with D perhaps TRBD2 (5 bases). This CDR3 has 15 amino acids. Trimming removed 5 bases at V and 4 bases at J, with 15 bases between. Germline V gene sequence: CDR1 MDHEN, CDR2 SYDVKM. CDR3 sequence reads: CASSNRGGSYNEQFF. In DNA form, the CDR3 reads TGTGCCAGCAGTAACCGAGGCGGGTCATACAATGAGCAGTTCTTC.

This chain uses TRBV4-3 with TRBJ2-1; 10 bases fit TRBD2. V shed 0 bases, J shed 7 bases, and the junction held 9 bases outside the gene matches. This CDR3 spans 17 amino acids. The germline V gene encodes CDR1 LGHNA and CDR2 YSLEER. The CDR3 is CASSQDRASGRRNEQFF. In DNA, the CDR3 is TGCGCCAGCAGCCAAGATCGTGCTAGCGGGAGACGAAATGAGCAGTTCTTC.

The gene calls are TRBV5-1 and TRBJ1-5, with D possibly being TRBD1 (6 bases). This CDR3 is built from 14 residues. In germline, CDR1 is SGHRS, CDR2 YFSETQ. Deletions cut 4 bases from V and 7 bases from J, with 15 bases between. In DNA form, the CDR3 reads TGCGCCAGCAGCCCCTTAGGGGGGGACCAGCCCCAGCATTTT. Its protein is CASSPLGGDQPQHF.

The chain employs TRBV12-3 or TRBV12-4 and TRBJ2-5; 7 nucleotides line up with TRBD2. The V and J ends lost 6 bases and 7 bases, in that order; junction bases with no gene match: 8. The CDR3 is 13 residues long. CDR3 nucleotides: TGTGCCAGCAGACGACGTGGGGAGGGGACCCAGTACTTC. It specifies CASRRRGEGTQYF.

This clone was counted a few times. This rearrangement joins TRBV10-3 to TRBJ2-3; D might be TRBD2 (5 bases). This CDR3 region has 14 residues. The V gene lost 3 bases and the J gene lost 4 bases, with 11 bases spanning the gap. CDR1 is ENHRY, CDR2 SYGVKD, per germline. CDR3 protein: CAISDRGSPDTQYF. CDR3 DNA sequence: TGTGCCATCAGTGATCGGGGTAGCCCAGATACGCAGTATTTT.

This chain links TRBV19 with TRBJ1-2; 8 bases align to TRBD1. This CDR3 spans 14 amino acids. Trimming removed 6 bases from V and 2 bases from J; junction bases left unmatched: 5. Germline V lookup: CDR1 LNHDA, CDR2 SQIVND (reference sequence). For the CDR3, the DNA is TGTGCCAGTAGAGAGACAGGGGCCAACTATGGCTACACCTTC. This gives the protein CASRETGANYGYTF.

V usage is TRBV5-6 and J usage is TRBJ1-5; 7 bases match TRBD1. The CDR3 length is 16 residues. Trimming took 1 base from V and 3 from J; bases not matched to a gene: 7. Per germline, CDR1 SGHDT and CDR2 YYEEEE. The CDR3 loop reads CASSLSTGENNQPQHF. The CDR3 region has the DNA TGTGCCAGCAGCTTGTCAACAGGGGAGAACAATCAGCCCCAGCATTTT. The variable domain in full, completed from reference TRBV5-6 and TRBJ1-5, reads DAGVTQSPTHLIKTRGQQVTLRCSPKSGHDTVSWYQQALGQGPQFIFQYYEEEERQRGNFPDRFSGHQFPNYSSELNVNALLLGDSALYLCASSLSTGENNQPQHFGDGTRLSIL.

The V gene is TRBV10-3, the J gene TRBJ2-1, with a weak D call TRBD2 (5 bases). The germline CDR1 and CDR2 sequences are ENHRY and SYGVKD. CDR3 length: 15 amino acids. Deletions cut 9 bases from V and 7 bases from J, with 22 bases between. CDR3: CAITPEGLGSNEQFF. In DNA form, the CDR3 reads TGTGCCATTACTCCCGAGGGTTTGGGGAGTAATGAGCAGTTCTTC.

J is TRBJ2-1 and V is TRBV10-3; no clear D. The V end lost 4 bases, the J end lost 9 bases, and 7 bases lay between the germline ends. Germline assignment: CDR1 ENHRY and CDR2 SYGVKD. There are 11 residues in the CDR3. The CDR3 region is CAISVQAEQFF. The CDR3 DNA reads as TGTGCCATCAGTGTCCAGGCTGAGCAGTTCTTC.

The chain carries TRBV19 and TRBJ2-1, with 10 positions matching TRBD2. Unmatched junction bases numbered 1, after V lost 1 base and J lost 4 bases. The CDR3 contains 15 residues. The germline V gene encodes CDR1 LNHDA and CDR2 SQIVND (reference sequence). CDR3 nucleotides: TGTGCCAGTAGTATAGGGACTAGCGGATACAATGAGCAGTTCTTC. Its translation is CASSIGTSGYNEQFF.

This clone was recorded a few times. The chain combines TRBV7-9 with TRBJ2-5, with D tentatively TRBD1 (6 bases). Germline V gives CDR1 SEHNR, CDR2 FQNEAQ (reference sequence). The CDR3 loop spans 18 amino acids. V lost 0 bases to trimming and J lost 2 bases, with 19 bases between them. Here the CDR3 DNA reads TGTGCCAGCAGCTTAGCACTGACAGGCTCAGGCCTTCAAGAGACCCAGTACTTC. The encoded protein is CASSLALTGSGLQETQYF.

This clone has just one count. J is TRBJ2-3 and V is TRBV4-2; D not resolved. The CDR3 spans 14 residues. Trimming shortened V by 1 base and J by 3 bases, and 8 bases separated the two germline ends. Germline CDR1 LGHNA, CDR2 YNFKEQ. CDR3 DNA: TGTGCCAGCAGCCAAGTGGGCCGTACAGATACGCAGTATTTT. Its translation is CASSQVGRTDTQYF.

This rearrangement joins TRBV10-1 to TRBJ2-2; 10 bases align to TRBD2. Germline trimming cut 6 bases from V and 4 bases from J; bases unmatched to any gene: 5. The CDR3 has 15 residues. Germline V gives CDR1 WNHNN, CDR2 SYGVQD (reference sequence). CDR3 coding DNA: TGCGCCAGCAGGGCGGGACTAGCGTTCACCGGGGAGCTGTTTTTT. As protein: CASRAGLAFTGELFF.